The entry below describes one T cell receptor beta chain. Its antigen remains unidentified. These data come from a study of early T cells in non-severe SARS-CoV-2 infection. Turning to the study itself: Unsorted whole-blood RNA was sequenced in bulk, leaving chains unpaired.

Individual cDNA molecules were tagged with unique molecular identifiers, the study reported. TCRdb called the 5' RACE reads again in MiXCR, with one record for every CDR3 protein. This sample yields about 97,000 distinct CDR3 sequences, of which about 11% are seen a single time; less than 5.5% belongs to the top ten. J lost 7 bases, V lost 5 bases, and 12 bases had no gene match. This CDR3 is 15 amino acids long. Per the germline V gene, CDR1 is LNHDA and CDR2 is SQIVND (reference sequence). Points from the study as a whole: Anti-spike CD8 responses were favored in VDJdb matching, and private and CD4 specificities were missed.

This clonotype originated in an adult who was a healthcare worker with PCR-confirmed SARS-CoV-2 infection or an uninfected control (not recorded which). V and J are TRBV19 and TRBJ2-7; TRBD2 matches 9 bases. The material sequenced was whole blood, taken at baseline. The CDR3 protein is CASSPEIAGVGEQYF. The CDR3 bases are TGTGCCAGTAGTCCCGAGATAGCGGGAGTAGGTGAGCAGTACTTC.